A single sample gave rise to the 8 T cell receptor beta chains below, sequenced in a study of blood T cells in healthy people across ages. A second PCR of 7 to 11 cycles used a sample-barcoded 5' primer and a J-beta primer mix. TCRdb processed the 5' RACE reads anew with MiXCR; each CDR3 protein has one entry. The sample lists about 1,500,000 distinct CDR3 sequences, 40% to 50% occurring once. Sequenced: blood. Receptors originate from a woman younger than 30 in good health.

The rearrangement joins TRBV10-3 to TRBJ2-7; D perhaps matches TRBD2 (5 bases). The J call may be in error: the DNA end matches TRBJ2-5 better. The CDR3 loop spans 13 amino acids. The germline CDR1 and CDR2 sequences are ENHRY and SYGVKD. CDR3 sequence: CATNSGTQETQYF. CDR3 in DNA: TGTGCCACCAACAGCGGAACCCAAGAGACCCAGTACTTC.

This clonotype was counted a single time. The chain joins TRBV7-9 to TRBJ2-7; TRBD1 is a possible D gene (6 bases). Trimming cost V 6 bases and J 7 bases, with 22 bases left between them. This CDR3 is 15 amino acids long. Germline lookup yields CDR1 SEHNR and CDR2 FQNEAQ (reference sequence). The CDR3 protein is CASREQGVPHNEQYF. CDR3 bases: TGTGCCAGCAGGGAACAGGGTGTCCCTCACAATGAGCAGTACTTC.

CDR3 in amino acids: CASSQDRGIVGGEQYF. CDR3 in DNA: TGCGCCAGCAGCCAAGATCGCGGGATCGTCGGGGGAGAGCAGTACTTC. V and J are TRBV4-1 and TRBJ2-5; weak D call: TRBD2 (6 bases). The CDR3 covers 16 residues. The V end was cut by 0 bases, the J end by 11 bases, with 22 bases between. CDR1 MGHRA and CDR2 YSYEKL come from the germline V gene.

As regards this clonotype: With a much larger clone just one base away, this may be a read error. The V and J genes are TRBV10-3 and TRBJ2-4, with TRBD2 matching over 11 bases. CDR3 length: 17 amino acids. Germline CDR1 and CDR2: ENHRY and SYGVKD. The ends lost 4 bases at V and 13 bases at J; junction bases unmatched: 18. In DNA form, the CDR3 reads TGTGCCATCAGTGCTATGCTAGCGGGAGGTATCGACAATGAGCAGTACTTC. Protein: CAISAMLAGGIDNEQYF.

This clonotype was found a few times. V usage is TRBV10-3 and J usage is TRBJ2-1; 12 bases line up with TRBD2. V trimming: 0 bases; J trimming: 7 bases; junction bases outside the gene matches: 7. CDR3 length equals 17 residues. CDR1 ENHRY and CDR2 SYGVKD come from the germline V gene. The CDR3 region has the DNA TGTGCCATCAGTGAGTCTCTGACCGGGACTAGCGGGAATGAGCAGTTCTTC. Translated, it gives CAISESLTGTSGNEQFF.

V is TRBV10-3 and J is TRBJ2-4, with unresolved D. The germline V gene encodes CDR1 ENHRY and CDR2 SYGVKD. The V and J ends lost 8 bases and 7 bases respectively, with 12 bases between them. This CDR3 contains 12 residues. CDR3 sequence reads: CAIQDEGNIQYF. DNA of the CDR3: TGTGCCATCCAGGACGAAGGGAACATTCAGTACTTC.

This clonotype was seen a few times. The rearrangement uses TRBV10-3 and TRBJ2-1; the match to TRBD2 covers 13 bases. Per germline, CDR1 ENHRY and CDR2 SYGVKD. The CDR3 spans 15 residues. The V segment lost 6 bases and the J segment 9 bases; nucleotides outside the gene matches: 8. CDR3 in amino acids: CAIRTTSGGAIEQFF. For the CDR3, the DNA is TGTGCCATCAGGACCACTAGCGGGGGGGCTATTGAGCAGTTCTTC.

This clonotype showed up just once. V is TRBV5-1 and J is TRBJ2-7, with D possibly TRBD1 on 6 matching bases. The germline gives CDR1 SGHRS, CDR2 YFSETQ. The CDR3 has 15 residues. The ends were cut back, 7 bases at V and 2 bases at J, with 19 bases in the middle. The DNA of the CDR3 is TGCGCCAGCCGTCCGAGTGGGGGCCTCACCTACGAGCAGTACTTC. Amino acid sequence: CASRPSGGLTYEQYF.